Presented here are 15 T cell receptor beta chains from one specimen sequenced in a study of shared clonotypes between healthy human individuals (TCRdb year 2020). The library was built by means of the immunoSEQ multiplex PCR assay. The immuneACCESS repertoire file appears here via TCRdb, limited to in-frame rearrangements. These files lack a portion of the clones; in checked studies, under half of the deficit traces to unresolved V genes, and the cause of the others is not known. The sample data list under 600,000 clones, and about 75% of these were observed just once. Of the sample, under 15% is held by the ten largest clones. Sequenced sample: PBMCs. All receptors derive from a woman between 35 and 50 years old in good health. Some clones in this sample may be carry-over from other donors' samples.

The chain combines TRBV11-2 with TRBJ1-1, with D unresolved. Germline V CDR1 and CDR2: SGHAT, FQNNGV. The CDR3 is 14 amino acids. V lost 0 bases to trimming and J lost 3 bases, with 8 bases between them. The CDR3, as DNA: TGTGCCAGCAGCTTAGATCCCCAGGACACTGAAGCTTTCTTT. It is translated as CASSLDPQDTEAFF. The variable domain in full, completed from reference TRBV11-2 and TRBJ1-1, reads EAGVAQSPRYKIIEKRQSVAFWCNPISGHATLYWYQQILGQGPKLLIQFQNNGVVDDSQLPKDRFSAERLKGVDSTLKIQPAKLEDSAVYLCASSLDPQDTEAFFGQGTRLTVV.

V is TRBV4-1 and J is TRBJ2-1; 14 positions match TRBD2. The germline CDR1 and CDR2 sequences are MGHRA and YSYEKL. The CDR3 is 17 residues long. Trimming cost V 1 base and J 4 bases; bases outside gene matches: 3. The CDR3 protein is CASSQGLAGGGYNEQFF. CDR3 sequence (DNA): TGCGCCAGCAGCCAAGGACTAGCGGGAGGGGGTTACAATGAGCAGTTCTTC.

The V and J genes are TRBV9 and TRBJ1-3; D is unresolved. CDR3 size: 15 residues. Between the trimmed V and J ends, which lost 7 bases and 0 bases, there was a span of 14 bases. CDR1 is SGDLS and CDR2 is YYNGEE in the germline V gene. CDR3 sequence (DNA): TGTGCCAGCCGTCAAGACGGAGGCTCTGGAAACACCATATATTTT. Protein sequence: CASRQDGGSGNTIYF.

CDR3 sequence: CASSPGTGGQQFF. The CDR3 bases are TGTGCCAGCAGCCCCGGGACGGGGGGGCAGCAGTTCTTC. This rearrangement joins TRBV7-3 to TRBJ2-1; 8 bases are shared with TRBD2. CDR1 and CDR2 (germline): SGHTA, FQGTGA. This CDR3 contains 13 residues. V was clipped by 5 bases and J by 11 bases; unmatched bases: 8.

The chain links TRBV11-2 to TRBJ2-3, with 9 positions matching TRBD2. The CDR3 is made up of 15 amino acids. Germline CDR1 SGHAT, CDR2 FQNNGV. J gave up 2 bases and V 5 bases, and 5 bases lay outside the gene matches. CDR3 sequence reads: CASSRSGRDTDTQYF. DNA of the CDR3: TGTGCCAGCAGCCGTAGCGGGAGAGACACAGATACGCAGTATTTT.

The V call is TRBV5-8, the J call TRBJ1-5; D ambiguous. CDR1 SGHTS and CDR2 YDEGEE come from the germline V gene. V was clipped by 6 bases and J by 1 base, with 14 bases between them. This CDR3 has 15 amino acids. The CDR3 reads CASNSGDLSNQPQHF. CDR3 nucleotides: TGTGCCAGCAACTCGGGTGACTTAAGCAATCAGCCCCAGCATTTT.

The rearrangement uses TRBV7-9 and TRBJ1-1; D unresolved. The CDR3 is 13 amino acids. The germline V gene encodes CDR1 SEHNR and CDR2 FQNEAQ (reference sequence). V lost 1 base and J lost 8, with 11 bases in between. The CDR3 DNA sequence: TGTGCCAGCAGCTTAGAGGTAGAGGTCGAAGCTTTCTTT. This encodes CASSLEVEVEAFF.

This clone appeared a few times. Other DNA sequences in the same sample also yield this CDR3. The CDR3 sequence is CASSQAGTSGTDTQYF. The CDR3 region has the DNA TGTGCCAGCAGCCAAGCCGGGACTAGCGGCACAGATACGCAGTATTTT. The genes are TRBV4-2 and TRBJ2-3; 10 bases are shared with TRBD2. CDR3 length: 16 residues. CDR1 LGHNA and CDR2 YNFKEQ come from the germline V gene. The V gene end was trimmed by 1 base and the J gene end by 1 base; junction bases not matched to a gene: 2.

This rearrangement joins TRBV19 to TRBJ1-1, with a weak D call TRBD1 (5 bases). Germline lookup yields CDR1 LNHDA and CDR2 SQIVND (reference sequence). The V end was cut by 5 bases, the J end by 1 base, with 17 bases between. The CDR3 loop spans 16 amino acids. The CDR3 spells CASSLGKGGGNTEAFF. CDR3 DNA sequence: TGTGCCAGTAGTCTTGGGAAGGGCGGGGGGAACACTGAAGCTTTCTTT.

The rearrangement joins TRBV2 to TRBJ1-3; tentatively, D is TRBD1 (5 bases). V lost 6 bases and J 4 bases, leaving 10 bases between the germline ends. The CDR3 sequence is 13 residues long. Germline V CDR1 and CDR2: SNHLY, FYNNEI. The CDR3 sequence is CASRGAPGNTIYF. The DNA for the CDR3 is TGTGCCAGCAGAGGGGCTCCCGGAAACACCATATATTTT.

V usage is TRBV12-5 and J usage is TRBJ2-1, with 13 bases that match TRBD2. V was clipped by 6 bases and J by 8 bases; unmatched bases: 7. The CDR3 loop spans 15 amino acids. Germline V gives CDR1 LGHNT, CDR2 FRNRAP. The CDR3 coding sequence is TGTGCTAGTGGCCTCGGGACTAGCGGGAATGATGAGCAGTTCTTC. It codes for CASGLGTSGNDEQFF.

The chain joins TRBV18 to TRBJ2-3; 7 bases align to TRBD1. V trimming: 4 bases; J trimming: 2 bases; junction bases outside the gene matches: 9. The CDR3 runs to 16 residues. Germline V gene lookup returns CDR1 KGHSH and CDR2 LQKENI. CDR3 sequence: CASSLKTGEITDTQYF. CDR3 nucleotide sequence: TGTGCCAGCTCACTTAAAACAGGGGAGATCACAGATACGCAGTATTTT.

The J gene is TRBJ1-2, the V gene TRBV9; 9 bases agree with TRBD1. This CDR3 is built from 15 residues. Germline V gives CDR1 SGDLS, CDR2 YYNGEE. V was clipped by 2 bases and J by 4 bases; unmatched bases: 6. This chain's CDR3 is CASSVGQGGGYGYTF. CDR3 in DNA: TGTGCCAGCAGCGTGGGACAGGGAGGGGGCTATGGCTACACCTTC.

The chain has TRBV28 and TRBJ2-2; D is unclear. Trimming took 5 bases from V and 2 from J, leaving 6 bases between them. CDR1 and CDR2 from the germline V gene are MDHEN and SYDVKM. This CDR3 has 13 amino acids. The CDR3 DNA sequence: TGTGCCAGCAGTCGGTACAACACCGGGGAGCTGTTTTTT. It translates to CASSRYNTGELFF. Filled out from reference TRBV28 and TRBJ2-2, the complete variable domain reads DVKVTQSSRYLVKRTGEKVFLECVQDMDHENMFWYRQDPGLGLRLIYFSYDVKMKEKGDIPEGYSVSREKKERFSLILESASTNQTSMYLCASSRYNTGELFFGEGSRLTVL.

The CDR3 reads CASRTGARLRSGNTIYF. The CDR3 coding sequence is TGTGCCAGCAGGACAGGAGCCAGATTACGCTCTGGAAACACCATATATTTT. The chain combines TRBV28 with TRBJ1-3; maybe TRBD1 (6 bases). The CDR3 is 17 amino acids. CDR1 is MDHEN and CDR2 is SYDVKM in the germline V gene. V gave up 6 bases and J gave up 0 bases, with 18 bases separating them. The entire variable domain, with the rest obtained from reference TRBV28 and TRBJ1-3, is as follows: DVKVTQSSRYLVKRTGEKVFLECVQDMDHENMFWYRQDPGLGLRLIYFSYDVKMKEKGDIPEGYSVSREKKERFSLILESASTNQTSMYLCASRTGARLRSGNTIYFGEGSWLTVV.